The count of the clone carrying this T cell receptor beta chain is one. CDR1 is ENHRY, CDR2 SYGVKD, per germline. Deletions cut 4 bases from V and 5 bases from J, with 13 bases between. This CDR3 is built from 14 residues. These data come from a study of blood T cell repertoires in COVID-19. Study background: Spain, Italy and the United States supplied samples that represented acute and convalescent COVID-19. T cells, B-cell-depleted T cells, or PBMCs provided the cDNA or gDNA that served as material.

In the original workflow: Estimated nucleated cell counts came from reference gene primer amplification. The repertoire was sequenced with immunoSEQ multiplex PCR; TCRdb's copy has only in-frame clones and lacks some. That table supplies the V and J calls and clone size; D and trimming were determined from the DNA. This sample carries 470,000 or so clones, roughly 90% of them seen once, and the ten largest clones take 4% to 5.5%. V gene TRBV10-3 combines with J gene TRBJ2-3; tentative D call: TRBD1 (6 bases). The sample consisted of peripheral blood. The clonotype was recovered from a young woman with acute or convalescent COVID-19. CDR3 protein: CAISVNRVGDTQYF. CDR3 coding DNA: TGTGCCATCAGTGTAAACAGGGTGGGAGATACGCAGTATTTT.